This T cell receptor beta chain was sequenced for a study of blood T cell repertoires in COVID-19. Participants' reported clinical history set cohort assignment. CDR3 size: 16 residues. CDR1 and CDR2 from the germline V gene are SEHNR and FQNEAQ (reference sequence). V gave up 0 bases and J gave up 0 bases, with 9 bases separating them. Produced via immunoSEQ multiplex PCR; TCRdb's table is partial and in-frame only. The sample holds some 270,000 clones, approximately 84% seen once. Sample: PBMCs or T cells enriched from blood (not recorded which). The J gene is TRBJ2-1, the V gene TRBV7-9; the D gene is possibly TRBD2 (5 bases). The clonotype originates from a woman aged 50 to 60 who had been exposed to COVID-19. CDR3 in DNA: TGTGCCAGCAGCTTAGCAGCGGCGGTCTCCTACAATGAGCAGTTCTTC. As protein: CASSLAAAVSYNEQFF. Drawing the rest from reference TRBV7-9 and TRBJ2-1, the complete variable domain is DTGVSQNPRHKITKRGQNVTFRCDPISEHNRLYWYRQTLGQGPEFLTYFQNEAQLEKSRLLSDRFSAERPKGSFSTLEIQRTEQGDSAMYLCASSLAAAVSYNEQFFGPGTRLTVL.